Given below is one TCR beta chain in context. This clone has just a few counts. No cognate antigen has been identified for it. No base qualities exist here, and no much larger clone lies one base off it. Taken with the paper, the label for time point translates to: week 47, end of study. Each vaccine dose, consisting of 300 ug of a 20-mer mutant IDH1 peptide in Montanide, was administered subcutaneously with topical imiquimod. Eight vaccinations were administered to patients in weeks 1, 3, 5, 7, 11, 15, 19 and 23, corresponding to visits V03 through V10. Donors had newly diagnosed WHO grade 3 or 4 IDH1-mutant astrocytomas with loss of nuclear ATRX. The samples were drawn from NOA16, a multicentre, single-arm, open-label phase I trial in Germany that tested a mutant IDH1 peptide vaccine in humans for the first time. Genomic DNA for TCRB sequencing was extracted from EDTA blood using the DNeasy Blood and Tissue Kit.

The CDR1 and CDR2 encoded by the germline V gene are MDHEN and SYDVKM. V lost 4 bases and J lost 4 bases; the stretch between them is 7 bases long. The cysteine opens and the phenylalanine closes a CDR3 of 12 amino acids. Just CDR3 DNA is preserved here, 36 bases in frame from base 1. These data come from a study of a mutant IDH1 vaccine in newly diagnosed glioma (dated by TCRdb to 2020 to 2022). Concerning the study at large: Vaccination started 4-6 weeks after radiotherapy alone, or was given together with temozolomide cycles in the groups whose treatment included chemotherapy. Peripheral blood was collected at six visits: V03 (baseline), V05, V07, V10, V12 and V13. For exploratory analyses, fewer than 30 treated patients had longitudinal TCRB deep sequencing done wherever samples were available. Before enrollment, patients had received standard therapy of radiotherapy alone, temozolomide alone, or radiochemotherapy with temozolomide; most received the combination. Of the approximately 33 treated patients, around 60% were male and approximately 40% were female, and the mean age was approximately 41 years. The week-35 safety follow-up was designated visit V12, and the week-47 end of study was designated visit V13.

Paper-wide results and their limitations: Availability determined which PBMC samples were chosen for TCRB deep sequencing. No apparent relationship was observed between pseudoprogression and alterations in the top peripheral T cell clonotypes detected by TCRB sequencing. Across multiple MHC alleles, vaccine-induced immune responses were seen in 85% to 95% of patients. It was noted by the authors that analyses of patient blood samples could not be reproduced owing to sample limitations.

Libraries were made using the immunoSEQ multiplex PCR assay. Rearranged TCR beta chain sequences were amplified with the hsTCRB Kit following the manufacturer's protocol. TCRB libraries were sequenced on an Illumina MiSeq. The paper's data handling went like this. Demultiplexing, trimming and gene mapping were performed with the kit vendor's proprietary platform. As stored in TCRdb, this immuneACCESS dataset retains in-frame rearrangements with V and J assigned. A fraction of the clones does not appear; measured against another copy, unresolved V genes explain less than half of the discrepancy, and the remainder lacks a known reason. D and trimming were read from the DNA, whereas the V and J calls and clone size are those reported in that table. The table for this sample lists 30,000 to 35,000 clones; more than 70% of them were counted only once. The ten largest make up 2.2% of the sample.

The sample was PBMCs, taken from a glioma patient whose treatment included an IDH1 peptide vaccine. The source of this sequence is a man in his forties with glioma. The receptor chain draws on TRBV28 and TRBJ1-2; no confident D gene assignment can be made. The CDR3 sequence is CASSSHSYGYTF. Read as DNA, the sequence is TGTGCCAGCAGTTCCCACAGCTATGGCTACACCTTC.